One and the same sample provided the 22 T cell receptor beta chains below, sequenced in a study of blood T cell repertoires in COVID-19 (dated by TCRdb to about 2020). Libraries were made using the immunoSEQ multiplex PCR assay. Drawn from immuneACCESS, this table holds only the in-frame rearrangements with V and J called that TCRdb kept. Clones are partly lost; checked studies trace under half to an unresolved V gene and leave the rest unexplained. The sample records 64,000 or so clones, just over 90% of which are singletons. The ten largest clones take up approximately 1.6% of the sample. Specimen: peripheral blood. These TCRs come from a human donor in a cohort sampled during active COVID-19.

In its sample, this clone was seen once. The genes are TRBV7-9 and TRBJ1-2, with 9 bases matching TRBD1. Germline V gene sequence: CDR1 SEHNR, CDR2 FQNEAQ (reference sequence). Germline trimming cut 4 bases from V and 1 base from J; bases unmatched to any gene: 4. This CDR3 has 15 amino acids. The CDR3 sequence is CASSSGTGRNYGYTF. CDR3 DNA: TGTGCCAGCAGCTCCGGGACAGGGCGTAACTATGGCTACACCTTC.

This sequence joins TRBV2 and TRBJ1-2; perhaps TRBD1 as D (5 bases). The V gene's germline CDR1 is SNHLY and CDR2 FYNNEI. This CDR3 contains 22 residues. V was clipped by 3 bases and J by 2 bases, with 34 bases between them. CDR3 nucleotides: TGTGCCAGCAGTGAGCAAACCCCTTTCTACATTGGGGGTATTGGGGGGAACTATGGCTACACCTTC. Amino acids: CASSEQTPFYIGGIGGNYGYTF.

This CDR3 reads CASRAGTRFETQYF. Here the CDR3 DNA reads TGCGCCAGCCGAGCCGGGACTAGGTTTGAGACCCAGTACTTC. This chain connects TRBV10-2 to TRBJ2-5; TRBD2 aligns across 8 bases. The germline CDR1 and CDR2 sequences are WSHSY and SAAADI. The CDR3 extends over 14 amino acids. The V gene end was trimmed by 8 bases and the J gene end by 5 bases; junction bases not matched to a gene: 10.

The rearrangement links TRBV18 to TRBJ2-7; 11 bases are shared with TRBD2. This CDR3 comprises 17 residues. The V and J ends lost 6 bases and 2 bases, in that order; junction bases with no gene match: 12. Germline V gene lookup returns CDR1 KGHSH and CDR2 LQKENI. The chain's CDR3 is CASSSTSGTSGAYEQYF. In nucleotides, the CDR3 is TGTGCCAGCTCGTCTACCTCCGGGACTAGCGGCGCCTACGAGCAGTACTTC.

V and J are TRBV2 and TRBJ2-1, with TRBD1 matching over 11 bases. J lost 8 bases, V lost 3 bases, and 3 bases had no gene match. This CDR3 comprises 14 residues. Germline V lookup: CDR1 SNHLY, CDR2 FYNNEI. The CDR3 sequence: CASSDWTGGHEQFF. CDR3 nucleotides: TGTGCCAGCAGTGATTGGACAGGGGGCCATGAGCAGTTCTTC.

The chain links TRBV7-8 to TRBJ2-7; the match to TRBD2 covers 9 bases. Germline V gene sequence: CDR1 SGHVS, CDR2 FQNEAQ. Losses at the gene ends were 1 base for V and 7 bases for J; bases not matched to a gene: 11. The CDR3 loop spans 16 amino acids. The CDR3 DNA follows: TGTGCCAGCAGCTTAGTTTCGGTAGGCGGGAGGGGTGAGCAGTACTTC. Its translation is CASSLVSVGGRGEQYF.

The V gene is TRBV5-1, the J gene TRBJ2-3, with 8 bases that match TRBD1. Germline V gives CDR1 SGHRS, CDR2 YFSETQ. The ends lost 5 bases at V and 3 bases at J; junction bases unmatched: 2. The CDR3 runs to 13 residues. The CDR3, as DNA: TGCGCCAGCAGAGGGACAGGAACAGATACGCAGTATTTT. This encodes CASRGTGTDTQYF. Supplemented by reference TRBV5-1 and TRBJ2-3, the full variable domain reads KAGVTQTPRYLIKTRGQQVTLSCSPISGHRSVSWYQQTPGQGLQFLFEYFSETQRNKGNFPGRFSGRQFSNSRSEMNVSTLELGDSALYLCASRGTGTDTQYFGPGTRLTVL.

V gene TRBV2 combines with J gene TRBJ2-7; 12 bases are a match to TRBD2. Germline lookup yields CDR1 SNHLY and CDR2 FYNNEI. This CDR3 contains 15 residues. Trimming at V came to 6 bases and at J to 3 bases, leaving 6 bases not matched to a gene. CDR3 sequence reads: CASRPMTSGGYEQYF. In DNA form, the CDR3 reads TGTGCCAGCAGGCCCATGACTAGCGGGGGCTACGAGCAGTACTTC.

V and J are TRBV9 and TRBJ2-7; TRBD2 aligns across 13 bases. CDR3 length: 17 amino acids. Germline-derived CDR1 and CDR2 are SGDLS and YYNGEE. Unmatched junction bases numbered 13, after V lost 4 bases and J lost 6 bases. The CDR3 bases are TGTGCCAGCAGCCCAAAAGGGGGGACTAGCGGGACGTTCGAGCAGTACTTC. This translates into CASSPKGGTSGTFEQYF.

The chain uses TRBV25-1 and TRBJ2-5; TRBD1 agrees at 9 bases. The CDR3 is 15 residues long. Germline values: CDR1 MGHDK, CDR2 SYGVNS. The V segment lost 3 bases and the J segment 5 bases; nucleotides outside the gene matches: 7. The CDR3 region is CASSDPGQGGETQYF. CDR3 bases: TGTGCCAGCAGTGACCCGGGACAGGGCGGGGAGACCCAGTACTTC. Complete variable domain (other parts from reference TRBV25-1 and TRBJ2-5): EADIYQTPRYLVIGTGKKITLECSQTMGHDKMYWYQQDPGMELHLIHYSYGVNSTEKGDLSSESTVSRIRTEHFPLTLESARPSHTSQYLCASSDPGQGGETQYFGPGTRLLVL.

In this sample, this clone turned up once. The chain is built from TRBV6-4 and TRBJ2-7; 10 bases agree with TRBD2. The CDR3 spans 14 residues. Germline assignment: CDR1 MRHNA and CDR2 SNTAGT. V was clipped by 6 bases and J by 5 bases; unmatched bases: 7. CDR3 amino acids: CASREREGVDEQYF. The CDR3 DNA is TGTGCCAGCAGAGAGCGGGAGGGCGTGGACGAGCAGTACTTC.

This clone is a singleton in its sample. V is TRBV7-2 and J is TRBJ2-1; 7 positions match TRBD2. V was clipped by 2 bases and J by 5 bases; unmatched bases: 6. CDR3 length: 15 amino acids. The germline V gene encodes CDR1 SGHTA and CDR2 FQGNSA. CDR3 nucleotides: TGTGCCAGCAGCTTAAGAGGGCTAGCGGACAATGAGCAGTTCTTC. This translates into CASSLRGLADNEQFF.

There are a few counts of this clone. This chain joins TRBV7-9 and TRBJ2-7; no clear D gene. The CDR3 runs to 12 residues. Germline CDR1 is SEHNR and CDR2 is FQNEAQ (reference sequence). The V end lost 5 bases, the J end lost 10 bases, and 15 bases lay between the germline ends. CDR3 sequence: CASSPLETLQYF. The CDR3, as DNA: TGTGCCAGCAGCCCCCTTGAAACACTACAGTACTTC.

This clone was counted between two and nine times. The rearrangement joins TRBV9 to TRBJ1-5; 7 bases line up with TRBD1. Germline V gives CDR1 SGDLS, CDR2 YYNGEE. The CDR3 contains 13 residues. V was clipped by 5 bases and J by 7 bases; unmatched bases: 6. The CDR3, as DNA: TGTGCCAGCAGACAGGGGACGGAACAGCCCCAGCATTTT. This codes for CASRQGTEQPQHF.

CDR3 in DNA: TGTGCCAGCAGCCTCCCATCCGGGACAGGGGGCGAAAAACTGTTTTTT. Its translation: CASSLPSGTGGEKLFF. The rearrangement joins TRBV7-9 to TRBJ1-4; 12 nucleotides agree with TRBD1. CDR3 length: 16 residues. Germline trimming cut 5 bases from V and 8 bases from J; bases unmatched to any gene: 9. The germline gives CDR1 SEHNR, CDR2 FQNEAQ (reference sequence).

The rearrangement links TRBV19 to TRBJ1-5, with TRBD1 identical over 9 bases. Germline assignment: CDR1 LNHDA and CDR2 SQIVND (reference sequence). The CDR3 sequence is 18 residues long. The trim removed 3 bases at V and 0 bases at J, leaving 9 bases unmatched. The CDR3 bases are TGTGCCAGTAGTATGGGGACAGGGCAGGGGTATAGCAATCAGCCCCAGCATTTT. It translates to CASSMGTGQGYSNQPQHF.

This clone was counted once. The chain is built from TRBV4-3 and TRBJ2-7; 7 bases are shared with TRBD2. The CDR3 loop spans 15 amino acids. Per the germline V gene, CDR1 is LGHNA and CDR2 is YSLEER. V trimming: 1 base; J trimming: 0 bases; junction bases outside the gene matches: 3. CDR3 sequence reads: CASSQGGGSSYEQYF. The CDR3 DNA sequence: TGCGCCAGCAGCCAAGGGGGAGGGAGCTCCTACGAGCAGTACTTC.

V is TRBV18 and J is TRBJ2-7; D remains ambiguous. The germline gives CDR1 KGHSH, CDR2 LQKENI. Deletions cut 2 bases from V and 1 base from J, with 9 bases between. The CDR3 sequence is 14 residues long. The CDR3: CASSPVSLSYEQYF. CDR3 nucleotides: TGTGCCAGCTCACCAGTCAGTTTATCCTACGAGCAGTACTTC.

The gene calls are TRBV14 and TRBJ2-1, with D possibly TRBD2 on 6 matching bases. There are 15 residues in the CDR3. CDR1 and CDR2 from the germline V gene are SGHDN and FVKESK. V was cut by 4 bases and J by 6 bases, with 16 bases left in between. The CDR3 here is CASSLSPLTSNEQFF. CDR3 in DNA: TGTGCCAGCAGCCTTAGCCCTTTGACTAGCAATGAGCAGTTCTTC. The whole variable domain, filled in from reference TRBV14 and TRBJ2-1, reads EAGVTQFPSHSVIEKGQTVTLRCDPISGHDNLYWYRRVMGKEIKFLLHFVKESKQDESGMPNNRFLAERTGGTYSTLKVQPAELEDSGVYFCASSLSPLTSNEQFFGPGTRLTVL.

The gene calls are TRBV5-1 and TRBJ2-6; 9 nucleotides align to TRBD1. V shed 1 base and J 0 bases; nucleotides not matched to a gene: 5. CDR3 length: 18 residues. Germline values: CDR1 SGHRS, CDR2 YFSETQ. The CDR3, as DNA: TGCGCCAGCAGCTTGACGGGACAGGGCAACTCTGGGGCCAACGTCCTGACTTTC. Translated: CASSLTGQGNSGANVLTF.

This chain connects TRBV7-3 to TRBJ2-2; possibly TRBD1 for D (6 bases). This CDR3 is built from 15 residues. Between the trimmed V and J ends, which lost 3 bases and 5 bases, there was a span of 13 bases. The germline gives CDR1 SGHTA, CDR2 FQGTGA. Here the CDR3 DNA reads TGTGCCAGCAGCTTTTATGCAGGGGCAACCGGGGAGCTGTTTTTT. Its translation: CASSFYAGATGELFF.

This rearrangement joins TRBV28 to TRBJ2-7, with D possibly being TRBD2 (5 bases). The CDR3 runs to 16 residues. Trimming took off 8 bases at V and 0 bases at J, with 20 bases between the two ends. Germline V CDR1 and CDR2: MDHEN, SYDVKM. The CDR3 protein is CASQPLILGSSYEQYF. The CDR3 DNA sequence: TGTGCCAGCCAACCTTTGATCCTGGGGAGCTCCTACGAGCAGTACTTC.